The 25 T cell receptor beta chains reported below all come from one sample, sequenced in a study of molecular identifiers for immune sequencing clone quantification (dated by TCRdb to the late 2010s). The method was PCR. Instrument on record: NextSeq 500. The public reads were reanalyzed by TCRdb: fastp trimming at Q25, MiXCR alignment, in-frame beta chains only. Each entry merges the rows of one CDR3 protein and shows their most common DNA and genes. The sample profile shows hundreds of thousands of distinct CDR3 sequences; less than 30% of them were found once. 0.78% of the sample belongs to the ten largest clones. The sample was naive CD8+ T cells from blood, with Jurkat cell RNA spiked in. Per the publication, the cell subset or site label means: FACS-sorted CD8+CD4-CCR7+CD45RA+ naive T cells. Every receptor here comes from a human donor in good health. Some libraries in this study had Jurkat cell RNA spiked in.

This clonotype occurred many times. The chain recombines TRBV29-1 with TRBJ2-5, with D possibly matching TRBD1 (7 bases). The CDR3 has 13 amino acids. The V gene's germline CDR1 is SQVTM and CDR2 ANQGSEA. Between the trimmed V and J ends, which lost 3 bases and 4 bases, there was a span of 12 bases. CDR3 loop: CSVDEQGGETQYF. CDR3 in DNA: TGCAGCGTTGACGAGCAGGGGGGAGAGACCCAGTACTTC. The full variable domain, in which reference TRBV29-1 and TRBJ2-5 provide the parts outside the CDR3, is SAVISQKPSRDICQRGTSLTIQCQVDSQVTMMFWYRQQPGQSLTLIATANQGSEATYESGFVIDKFPISRPNLTFSTLTVSNMSPEDSSIYLCSVDEQGGETQYFGPGTRLLVL.

This clonotype was observed many times. The rearrangement joins TRBV4-2 to TRBJ2-3, with D perhaps assigned TRBD1 or TRBD2 (5 bases each). The ends were cut back, 1 base at V and 3 bases at J, with 11 bases in the middle. CDR3 length: 15 amino acids. Germline CDR1 and CDR2: LGHNA and YNFKEQ. The chain's CDR3 is CASSQVGDGTDTQYF. The CDR3 DNA follows: TGTGCCAGCAGCCAAGTAGGGGACGGTACAGATACGCAGTATTTT.

This clonotype was counted many times. This chain uses TRBV9 with TRBJ2-7; 11 positions agree with TRBD1. Per germline, CDR1 SGDLS and CDR2 YYNGEE. CDR3 length: 15 residues. Trimming took 0 bases from V and 4 from J; bases not matched to a gene: 3. The CDR3 here is CASSVGTGGMYEQYF. The CDR3 DNA reads TGTGCCAGCAGCGTAGGGACAGGGGGCATGTACGAGCAGTACTTC.

This clonotype was picked up a small number of times. The genes are TRBV12-3 or TRBV12-4 and TRBJ2-7, with 7 bases identical to TRBD1. This CDR3 is 14 amino acids long. V shed 6 bases and J 3 bases; nucleotides not matched to a gene: 8. The DNA for the CDR3 is TGTGCCAGCAGCCCTACCCGACAGGGCTACGAGCAGTACTTC. Translation: CASSPTRQGYEQYF.

Ten or more counts support this clonotype. This chain connects TRBV2 to TRBJ2-3; D is possibly TRBD1 (6 bases). Germline CDR1 is SNHLY and CDR2 is FYNNEI. The CDR3 covers 15 residues. Trimming removed 10 bases at V and 0 bases at J, with 17 bases between. CDR3 residues: CAIVSGTKSTDTQYF. The CDR3 DNA is TGTGCCATCGTCTCCGGGACAAAAAGCACAGATACGCAGTATTTT.

This clonotype showed up just a few times. The chain has TRBV6-2 or TRBV6-3 and TRBJ2-5; the D is unclear. Trimming removed 0 bases at V and 4 bases at J, with 9 bases between. There are 14 residues in the CDR3. The germline CDR1 and CDR2 sequences are MNHEY and SVGEGT. DNA of the CDR3: TGTGCCAGCAGTTACTCTGGGATTTCAGAGACCCAGTACTTC. Encoded protein: CASSYSGISETQYF.

A few counts support this clonotype. This chain links TRBV2 with TRBJ1-2; 7 bases are shared with TRBD1. CDR1 and CDR2 (germline): SNHLY, FYNNEI. The ends lost 6 bases at V and 4 bases at J; junction bases unmatched: 8. This CDR3 is built from 14 residues. The CDR3 nucleotides are TGTGCCAGCAGCACTCCGGGACAGCTCTATGGCTACACCTTC. This encodes CASSTPGQLYGYTF.

This clonotype was detected many times. V gene TRBV11-1 combines with J gene TRBJ1-1, with D perhaps TRBD1 (5 bases). The CDR3 has 13 amino acids. V dropped 5 bases and J dropped 5 bases, with 12 bases sitting between them. CDR1 is SGHAT and CDR2 is FQDESV in the germline V gene (reference sequence). The CDR3 nucleotides are TGTGCCAGCAGCCCCATGGGGGGAACTGAAGCTTTCTTT. Residues: CASSPMGGTEAFF. Variable domain in full (rest from reference TRBV11-1 and TRBJ1-1): EAEVAQSPRYKITEKSQAVAFWCDPISGHATLYWYRQILGQGPELLVQFQDESVVDDSQLPKDRFSAERLKGVDSTLKIQPAELGDSAMYLCASSPMGGTEAFFGQGTRLTVV.

The chain is built from TRBV13 and TRBJ2-2, with 8 positions matching TRBD2. CDR1 is PRHDT, CDR2 FYEKMQ, per germline (reference sequence). The CDR3 is 16 residues long. V shed 5 bases, J shed 4 bases, and the junction held 9 bases outside the gene matches. CDR3 nucleotide sequence: TGTGCCAGCAGCCTTAGCGGGAATTCGGGCACCGGGGAGCTGTTTTTT. It codes for CASSLSGNSGTGELFF.

There are a few counts of this clonotype. The V call is TRBV6-5, the J call TRBJ1-2; no definite D call. Germline V gene sequence: CDR1 MNHEY, CDR2 SVGAGI. V was cut by 6 bases and J by 6 bases, with 23 bases left in between. CDR3 length equals 16 residues. The chain's CDR3 is CASSTVVSGIGDGYTF. The CDR3 region has the DNA TGTGCCAGCAGCACCGTCGTTTCGGGGATTGGTGATGGCTACACCTTC.

This clonotype was recorded many times. CDR3 sequence (DNA): TGTGCCAGCAGCGTGGCCGCATCTGGGGCCAACGTCCTGACTTTC. It is translated as CASSVAASGANVLTF. This sequence joins TRBV14 and TRBJ2-6; D is unclear. Germline V gene data show CDR1 as SGHDN and CDR2 as FVKESK. CDR3 size: 15 residues. The V end was cut by 5 bases, the J end by 1 base, with 9 bases between.

This clonotype was seen ten or more times. This chain links TRBV13 with TRBJ2-5; D tentatively fits TRBD1 or TRBD2 (5 bases each). The CDR3 covers 13 residues. CDR1 and CDR2 (germline): PRHDT, FYEKMQ (reference sequence). Deletions cut 6 bases from V and 2 bases from J, with 10 bases between. Here the CDR3 DNA reads TGTGCCAGCAGTTGGGACGGTCAAGAGACCCAGTACTTC. This codes for CASSWDGQETQYF.

This clonotype was observed a few times. This chain links TRBV20-1 with TRBJ1-2, with no clear D. The germline V and J ends were trimmed by 3 bases and 6 bases, with 17 bases remaining between them. Germline V CDR1 and CDR2: DFQATT, SNEGSKA (reference sequence). This CDR3 comprises 14 residues. The CDR3 reads CSASGPYQKNGYTF. The CDR3 DNA reads TGCAGTGCTAGCGGTCCATATCAGAAAAATGGCTACACCTTC.

This clonotype was observed many times. The chain recombines TRBV13 with TRBJ2-3; 8 bases match TRBD2. There are 15 residues in the CDR3. Germline V gene sequence: CDR1 PRHDT, CDR2 FYEKMQ (reference sequence). The V segment lost 5 bases and the J segment 3 bases; nucleotides outside the gene matches: 7. The CDR3 DNA sequence: TGTGCCAGCAGCCAGGGACTAGAGAGGACAGATACGCAGTATTTT. Amino acids: CASSQGLERTDTQYF.

About this clonotype itself: The missing conserved phenylalanine or tryptophan at the end of this CDR3 makes a read error likely. The rearrangement uses TRBV10-3 and TRBJ1-1; 7 bases match TRBD1. Germline-derived CDR1 and CDR2 are ENHRY and SYGVKD. The CDR3 is 13 amino acids. The V gene end was trimmed by 4 bases and the J gene end by 4 bases; junction bases not matched to a gene: 3. The CDR3 loop is CAISAGQTTEAFS. In DNA, the CDR3 is TGTGCCATCAGTGCGGGACAGACCACTGAAGCTTTCTCT.

J is TRBJ2-7 and V is TRBV7-9; TRBD1 is a possible D gene (6 bases). The CDR3 length is 12 residues. The V gene lost 5 bases and the J gene lost 10 bases, with 15 bases spanning the gap. Germline CDR1 SEHNR, CDR2 FQNEAQ (reference sequence). The CDR3 sequence: CASSNTGSPQYF. DNA for the CDR3: TGTGCCAGCAGCAATACAGGGTCCCCTCAGTACTTC. The complete variable domain, with remaining parts taken from reference TRBV7-9 and TRBJ2-7, reads DTGVSQNPRHKITKRGQNVTFRCDPISEHNRLYWYRQTLGQGPEFLTYFQNEAQLEKSRLLSDRFSAERPKGSFSTLEIQRTEQGDSAMYLCASSNTGSPQYFGPGTRLTVT.

In the case of this clonotype: The junction departs from the called germline gene at one end, perhaps through a read error. V usage is TRBV4-3 and J usage is TRBJ1-2; weak D call: TRBD1 (5 bases). CDR1 and CDR2 from the germline V gene are LGHNA and YSLEER. This CDR3 spans 18 amino acids. CDR3 nucleotides: TGCGCCAGCAGCCAAGATTTATTAGAAGGGGCAGGGAACTATGGCCACACCTTC. Amino acids: CASSQDLLEGAGNYGHTF.

This clonotype has ten or more counts. The rearrangement links TRBV30 to TRBJ1-5; 7 positions match TRBD1. The CDR3 length is 13 residues. CDR1 and CDR2 from the germline V gene are GTSNPN and SVGIG (reference sequence). The trim removed 4 bases at V and 7 bases at J, leaving 7 bases unmatched. CDR3 in DNA: TGTGCCTGGATAAACAGGGGAGGACAGCCCCAGCATTTT. Its protein is CAWINRGGQPQHF.

The chain is built from TRBV27 and TRBJ2-1, with 10 bases matching TRBD2. V lost 6 bases and J lost 8; bases outside the gene matches: 10. Germline V lookup: CDR1 MNHEY, CDR2 SMNVEV (reference sequence). The CDR3 totals 15 residues. CDR3 bases: TGTGCCAGCAGCCCGGAGAGCGGGAGGGGGTATGAGCAGTTCTTC. Translating it yields CASSPESGRGYEQFF.

This clonotype was seen a single time. Its ends do not fully match the called genes, so a read error is possible. The chain joins TRBV6-5 to TRBJ1-5, with unresolved D. The germline V gene encodes CDR1 MNHEY and CDR2 SVGAGI. The CDR3 contains 14 residues. CDR3 in DNA: TGTGCCAGCAGTTACTCGATGGGGAACCAGCCCCGGCATTTT. This codes for CASSYSMGNQPRHF.

This sequence joins TRBV27 and TRBJ2-7; no definite D call. The CDR3 extends over 14 amino acids. CDR1 MNHEY and CDR2 SMNVEV come from the germline V gene (reference sequence). The V end lost 4 bases, the J end lost 2 bases, and 12 bases lay between the germline ends. CDR3 amino acids: CASSWAGPPYEQYF. DNA for the CDR3: TGTGCCAGCAGTTGGGCCGGTCCCCCCTACGAGCAGTACTTC.

The rearrangement links TRBV4-3 to TRBJ2-3; TRBD2 is a possible D gene (5 bases). V lost 4 bases and J lost 5, with 19 bases in between. Germline CDR1 is LGHNA and CDR2 is YSLEER. CDR3 length equals 16 residues. CDR3 region: CASSPTFEDSRDTQYF. As DNA, the CDR3 is TGCGCCAGCAGCCCCACCTTTGAGGACTCCCGAGATACGCAGTATTTT.

Comment on this clonotype: A much larger clone lies a single base off, so this may be a read error. The chain couples TRBV7-9 to TRBJ2-5; no reliable D call. CDR3 length: 12 residues. Germline V CDR1 and CDR2: SEHNR, FQNEAQ (reference sequence). The CDR3 loop is CTSSLLKETQYF. The CDR3 bases are TGTACCAGCAGCTTACTAAAAGAGACCCAGTACTTC.

This clonotype showed up many times. J is TRBJ2-7 and V is TRBV27; D is perhaps TRBD1 (6 bases). The germline CDR1 and CDR2 sequences are MNHEY and SMNVEV (reference sequence). V dropped 6 bases and J dropped 1 base, with 10 bases sitting between them. There are 13 residues in the CDR3. This chain's CDR3 is CASSATGSYEQYF. The CDR3, as DNA: TGTGCCAGCAGCGCCACAGGGTCCTACGAGCAGTACTTC.

This clonotype was seen a few times. The chain links TRBV29-1 to TRBJ2-1; D is tentatively TRBD1 or TRBD2 (5 bases each). The germline CDR1 and CDR2 sequences are SQVTM and ANQGSEA. This CDR3 is built from 14 residues. With 2 bases removed from V and 4 bases from J, the gap between germline ends came to 12 bases. The CDR3 region is CSVERDWGYNEQFF. The DNA for the CDR3 is TGCAGCGTTGAAAGAGATTGGGGGTACAATGAGCAGTTCTTC.